These 5 T cell receptor beta chains originate from one sample sequenced in a study of blood T cell repertoires in COVID-19. Repertoires were generated with immunoSEQ multiplex PCR, while TCRdb's copy carries only in-frame clones and drops some. The sample gives approximately 110,000 clones, 81% of which show up once; roughly 1.6% is in the top ten. What was sequenced was peripheral blood. The receptors stem from a man aged 50 to 59 with acute or convalescent COVID-19.

The chain has TRBV7-9 and TRBJ2-1; tentatively, D is TRBD1 (6 bases). The length of the CDR3 is 15 residues. The germline V gene has CDR1 SEHNR and CDR2 FQNEAQ (reference sequence). V was clipped by 2 bases and J by 1 base, with 9 bases between them. The CDR3 loop is CASSLIRGSYNEQFF. CDR3 sequence (DNA): TGTGCCAGCAGCTTAATAAGGGGGTCCTACAATGAGCAGTTCTTC. The full variable domain, completed using reference TRBV7-9 and TRBJ2-1, is DTGVSQNPRHKITKRGQNVTFRCDPISEHNRLYWYRQTLGQGPEFLTYFQNEAQLEKSRLLSDRFSAERPKGSFSTLEIQRTEQGDSAMYLCASSLIRGSYNEQFFGPGTRLTVL.

The DNA of the CDR3 is TGTGCCAGCACCCCCGACAGGGAAGGTCAGCCCCAGCATTTT. This codes for CASTPDREGQPQHF. V gene TRBV6-2 or TRBV6-3 combines with J gene TRBJ1-5, with TRBD1 identical over 7 bases. CDR3 size: 14 residues. CDR1 is MNHEY, CDR2 SVGEGT, per germline. The V gene end was trimmed by 7 bases and the J gene end by 6 bases; junction bases not matched to a gene: 9.

V is TRBV5-4 and J is TRBJ1-1, with 9 bases aligning to TRBD1. The CDR3 is 14 residues long. The J segment lost 4 bases and the V segment lost 2 bases, leaving 3 bases of the junction unmatched. Germline V CDR1 and CDR2: SGHNT, YYREEE (reference sequence). CDR3 in amino acids: CASSLGDRATEAFF. The CDR3 bases are TGTGCCAGCAGCTTAGGGGACAGGGCCACTGAAGCTTTCTTT. The variable domain in full, with the rest retrieved from reference TRBV5-4 and TRBJ1-1, is ETGVTQSPTHLIKTRGQQVTLRCSSQSGHNTVSWYQQALGQGPQFIFQYYREEENGRGNFPPRFSGLQFPNYSSELNVNALELDDSALYLCASSLGDRATEAFFGQGTRLTVV.

Only one count was recorded for this clone. The V gene is TRBV6-1, the J gene TRBJ1-3; tentative D call: TRBD1 (5 bases). The germline gives CDR1 MNHNS, CDR2 SASEGT. Trimming took off 5 bases at V and 0 bases at J, with 11 bases between the two ends. The length of the CDR3 is 15 residues. DNA of the CDR3: TGTGCCAGCAGTAGGGACGGGAGCTCTGGAAACACCATATATTTT. Protein: CASSRDGSSGNTIYF.

This rearrangement joins TRBV3-1 (or the pseudogene TRBV3-2) to TRBJ1-1; 9 bases align to TRBD1. J was trimmed by 5 bases and V by 1 base; bases with no gene match: 2. Germline V CDR1 and CDR2: LGHDT, YNNKEL (reference sequence). CDR3 size: 14 residues. The CDR3 DNA follows: TGTGCCAGCAGCCAAGTACAGGGGGCGACTGAAGCTTTCTTT. It specifies CASSQVQGATEAFF.